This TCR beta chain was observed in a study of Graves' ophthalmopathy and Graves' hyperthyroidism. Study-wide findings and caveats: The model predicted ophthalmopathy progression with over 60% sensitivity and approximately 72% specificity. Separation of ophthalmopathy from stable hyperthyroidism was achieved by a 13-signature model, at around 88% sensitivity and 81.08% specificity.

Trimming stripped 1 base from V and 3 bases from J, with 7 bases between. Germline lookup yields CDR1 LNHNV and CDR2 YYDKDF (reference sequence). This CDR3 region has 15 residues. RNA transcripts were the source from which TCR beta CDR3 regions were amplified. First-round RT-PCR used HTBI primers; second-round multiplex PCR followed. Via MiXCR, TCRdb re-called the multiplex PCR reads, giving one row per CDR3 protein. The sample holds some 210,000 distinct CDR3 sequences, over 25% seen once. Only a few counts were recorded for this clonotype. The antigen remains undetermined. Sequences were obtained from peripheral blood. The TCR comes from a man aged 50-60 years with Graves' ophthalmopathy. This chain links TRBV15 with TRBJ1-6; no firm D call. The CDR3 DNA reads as TGTGCCACCAGCAGAGTGCAGAACTATAATTCACCCCTCCACTTT. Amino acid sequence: CATSRVQNYNSPLHF.